This entry features one T cell receptor beta chain sequence. A much bigger clone sits one base away, suggesting this may be a read error. This record belongs to a study of blood T cell repertoires in COVID-19. Study at large: The analysed material was cDNA or gDNA that came from T cells, B-cell-depleted T cells, or PBMCs.

Per the study methods: The assay estimated nucleated cells by amplifying reference gene primers. Only in-frame clones appear in the TCRdb table, and some are missing; sequencing was by immunoSEQ multiplex PCR. From that table come the V and J calls and clone size; the DNA was used to work out D and trimming. Of around 200,000 clones in the sample, about 85% were seen once. This CDR3 has 13 amino acids. V lost 5 bases and J 1 base, leaving 8 bases between the germline ends. Germline assignment: CDR1 SGHTA and CDR2 FQGTGA. The chain joins TRBV7-3 to TRBJ1-1, with D hard to call. The TCR sequence derives from a man aged 35-49 years who had recovered from COVID-19. Sequencing was performed on PBMCs or T cells enriched from blood (not recorded which). The CDR3 spells CASSLQKNTEAFF. The CDR3 DNA is TGTGCCAGCAGCCTACAGAAGAACACTGAAGCTTTCTTT.